This T cell receptor (beta chain) was identified in a study of blood T cell repertoires in COVID-19. Under the authors' procedure: Estimation of nucleated cell counts relied on the amplification of reference gene primers. Libraries were prepared by immunoSEQ multiplex PCR; TCRdb keeps only in-frame clonotypes and omits some of them. V and J calls plus clone size are reproduced from that table; the DNA served to infer D and trimming. The table shows some 400,000 clones, with 75% to 90% occurring only once. Living in 20 to 30 US areas, the participants were between about 18 and 100 years of age. Before being deemed recovered, Cohort 3 donors had two negative PCRs, clearance, or symptom resolution. V shed 7 bases, J shed 7 bases, and the junction held 7 bases outside the gene matches. The length of the CDR3 is 13 residues. The germline V gene has CDR1 SNHLY and CDR2 FYNNEI.

The sequenced sample consisted of PBMCs or T cells enriched from blood (not recorded which). This sequence was found in a man younger than 40 who had recovered from COVID-19. The chain links TRBV2 to TRBJ2-7, with 10 bases matching TRBD2. In DNA, the CDR3 is TGTGCCAGCATGGCTAGCGGGAGTCGGGAGCAGTACTTC. Translated: CASMASGSREQYF.